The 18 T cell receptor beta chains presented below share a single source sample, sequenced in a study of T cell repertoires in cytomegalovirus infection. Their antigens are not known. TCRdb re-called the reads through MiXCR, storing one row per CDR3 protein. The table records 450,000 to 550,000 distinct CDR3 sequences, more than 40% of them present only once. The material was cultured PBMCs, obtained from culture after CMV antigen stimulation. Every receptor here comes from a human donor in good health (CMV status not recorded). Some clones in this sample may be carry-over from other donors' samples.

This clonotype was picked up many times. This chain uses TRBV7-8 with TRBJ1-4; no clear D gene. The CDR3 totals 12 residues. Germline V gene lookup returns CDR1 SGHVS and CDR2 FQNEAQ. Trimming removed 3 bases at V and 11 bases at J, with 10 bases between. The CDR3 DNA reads TGTGCCAGCAGCTTGAGGTCGGAGAAACTGTTTTTT. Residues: CASSLRSEKLFF.

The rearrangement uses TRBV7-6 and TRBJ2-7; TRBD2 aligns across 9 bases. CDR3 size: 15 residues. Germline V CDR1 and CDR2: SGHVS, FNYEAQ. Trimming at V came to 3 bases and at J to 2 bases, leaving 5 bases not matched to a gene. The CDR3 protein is CASSLSGGHPYEQYF. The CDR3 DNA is TGTGCCAGCAGCTTGAGCGGGGGGCATCCCTACGAGCAGTACTTC.

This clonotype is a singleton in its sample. CDR3 protein: CASSRTTAGSNQPQHF. The CDR3 DNA follows: TGTGCCAGCAGTAGAACGACAGCCGGAAGCAATCAGCCCCAGCATTTT. The rearrangement uses TRBV28 and TRBJ1-5, with a weak D call TRBD1 (5 bases). Germline V gives CDR1 MDHEN, CDR2 SYDVKM. V shed 5 bases and J shed 1 base, with 15 bases lying between them. The CDR3 is 16 residues long.

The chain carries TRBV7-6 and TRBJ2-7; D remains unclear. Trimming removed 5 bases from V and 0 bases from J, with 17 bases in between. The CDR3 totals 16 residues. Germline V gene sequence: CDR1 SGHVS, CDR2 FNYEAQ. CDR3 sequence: CASSNKGRRSSYEQYF. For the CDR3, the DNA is TGTGCCAGCAGCAATAAAGGACGGAGAAGCTCCTACGAGCAGTACTTC.

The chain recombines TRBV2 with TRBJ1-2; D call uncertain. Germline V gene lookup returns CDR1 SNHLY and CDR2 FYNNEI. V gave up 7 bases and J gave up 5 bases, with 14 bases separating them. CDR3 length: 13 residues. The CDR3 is CASTTIWGYGYTF. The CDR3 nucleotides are TGTGCCAGCACCACAATCTGGGGTTATGGCTACACCTTC. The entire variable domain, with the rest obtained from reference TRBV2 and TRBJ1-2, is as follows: EPEVTQTPSHQVTQMGQEVILRCVPISNHLYFYWYRQILGQKVEFLVSFYNNEISEKSEIFDDQFSVERPDGSNFTLKIRSTKLEDSAMYFCASTTIWGYGYTFGSGTRLTVV.

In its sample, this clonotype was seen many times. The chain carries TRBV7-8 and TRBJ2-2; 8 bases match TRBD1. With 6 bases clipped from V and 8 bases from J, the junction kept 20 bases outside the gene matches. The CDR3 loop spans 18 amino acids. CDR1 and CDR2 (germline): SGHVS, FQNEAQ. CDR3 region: CASRQGTGVPDVDGELFF. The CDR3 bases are TGTGCCAGCAGGCAAGGGACAGGAGTCCCAGACGTCGATGGGGAGCTGTTTTTT.

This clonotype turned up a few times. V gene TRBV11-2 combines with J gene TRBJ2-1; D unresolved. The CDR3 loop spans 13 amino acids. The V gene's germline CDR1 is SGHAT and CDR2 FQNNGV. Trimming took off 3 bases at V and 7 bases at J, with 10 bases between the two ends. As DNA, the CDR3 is TGTGCCAGCAGCTTCGCGCCCCAAAATGAGCAGTTCTTC. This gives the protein CASSFAPQNEQFF.

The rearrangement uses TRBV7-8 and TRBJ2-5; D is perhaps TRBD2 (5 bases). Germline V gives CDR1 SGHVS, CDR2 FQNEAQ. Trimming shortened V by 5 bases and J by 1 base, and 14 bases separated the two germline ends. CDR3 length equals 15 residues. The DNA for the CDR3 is TGTGCCAGCAGCCCGAAGCGGTCGCTCCAAGAGACCCAGTACTTC. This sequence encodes CASSPKRSLQETQYF. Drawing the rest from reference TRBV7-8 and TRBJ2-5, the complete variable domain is GAGVSQSPRYKVAKRGQDVALRCDPISGHVSLFWYQQALGQGPEFLTYFQNEAQLDKSGLPSDRFFAERPEGSVSTLKIQRTQQEDSAVYLCASSPKRSLQETQYFGPGTRLLVL.

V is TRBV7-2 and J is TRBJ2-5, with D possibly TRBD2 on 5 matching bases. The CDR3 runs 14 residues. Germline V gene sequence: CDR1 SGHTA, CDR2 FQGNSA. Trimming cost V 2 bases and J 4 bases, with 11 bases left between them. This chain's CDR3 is CASSLSGWGETQYF. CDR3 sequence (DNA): TGTGCCAGCAGCTTATCGGGGTGGGGAGAGACCCAGTACTTC.

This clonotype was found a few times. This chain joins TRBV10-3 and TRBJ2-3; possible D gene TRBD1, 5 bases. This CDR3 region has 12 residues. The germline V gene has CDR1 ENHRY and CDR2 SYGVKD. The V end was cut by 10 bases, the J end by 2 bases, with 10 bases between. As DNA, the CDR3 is TGTGCCAATGGGGCTAACACAGATACGCAGTATTTT. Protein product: CANGANTDTQYF.

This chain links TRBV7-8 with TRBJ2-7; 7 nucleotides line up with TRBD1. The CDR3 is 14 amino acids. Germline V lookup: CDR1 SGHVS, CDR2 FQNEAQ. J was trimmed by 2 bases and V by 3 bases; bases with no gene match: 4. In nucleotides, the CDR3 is TGTGCCAGCAGCTTTTACAGGGGTACCTACGAGCAGTACTTC. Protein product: CASSFYRGTYEQYF.

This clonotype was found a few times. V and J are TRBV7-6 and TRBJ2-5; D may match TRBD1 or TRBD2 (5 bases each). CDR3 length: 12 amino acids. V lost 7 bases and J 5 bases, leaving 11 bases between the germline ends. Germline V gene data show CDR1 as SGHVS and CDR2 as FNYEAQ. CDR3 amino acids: CASTTWGETQYF. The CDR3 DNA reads TGTGCCAGCACCACCTGGGGGGAGACCCAGTACTTC.

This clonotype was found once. This CDR3 is CASSSQVDYGYTF. As DNA, the CDR3 is TGCGCCAGCAGTTCCCAGGTGGACTATGGCTACACCTTC. This chain links TRBV5-1 with TRBJ1-2; no firm D call. The CDR3 loop spans 13 amino acids. Deletions cut 5 bases from V and 3 bases from J, with 11 bases between. CDR1 and CDR2 from the germline V gene are SGHRS and YFSETQ. The whole variable domain, filled in from reference TRBV5-1 and TRBJ1-2, reads KAGVTQTPRYLIKTRGQQVTLSCSPISGHRSVSWYQQTPGQGLQFLFEYFSETQRNKGNFPGRFSGRQFSNSRSEMNVSTLELGDSALYLCASSSQVDYGYTFGSGTRLTVV.

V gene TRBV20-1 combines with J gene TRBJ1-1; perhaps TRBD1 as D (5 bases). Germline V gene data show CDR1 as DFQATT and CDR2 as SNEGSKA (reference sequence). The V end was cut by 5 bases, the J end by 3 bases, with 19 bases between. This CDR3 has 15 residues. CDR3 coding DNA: TGCAGTGCTCGTACCAACAGAGGGGAGGACACTGAAGCTTTCTTT. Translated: CSARTNRGEDTEAFF.

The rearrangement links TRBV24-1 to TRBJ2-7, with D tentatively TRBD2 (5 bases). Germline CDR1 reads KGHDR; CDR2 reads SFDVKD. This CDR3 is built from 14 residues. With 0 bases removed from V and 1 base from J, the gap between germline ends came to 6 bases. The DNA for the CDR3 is TGTGCCACCAGTGATTTGCGAGGGTCCTACGAGCAGTACTTC. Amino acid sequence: CATSDLRGSYEQYF.

CDR3 sequence (DNA): TGTGCCAGCAGCTTGGGAGGCCCGGGACTACCCTACAATGAGCAGTTCTTC. This codes for CASSLGGPGLPYNEQFF. This sequence joins TRBV7-6 and TRBJ2-1; TRBD2 matches 7 bases. Germline CDR1 and CDR2: SGHVS and FNYEAQ. There are 17 residues in the CDR3. The trim removed 3 bases at V and 2 bases at J, leaving 10 bases unmatched.

As DNA, the CDR3 is TGTGCCAGCAGCCCGGGAGTAGCCTCCTACGAGCAGTACTTC. Its protein is CASSPGVASYEQYF. The V gene is TRBV27, the J gene TRBJ2-7, with D perhaps matching TRBD2 (6 bases). Trimming took off 6 bases at V and 0 bases at J, with 12 bases between the two ends. Germline CDR1 MNHEY, CDR2 SMNVEV (reference sequence). The CDR3 contains 14 residues.

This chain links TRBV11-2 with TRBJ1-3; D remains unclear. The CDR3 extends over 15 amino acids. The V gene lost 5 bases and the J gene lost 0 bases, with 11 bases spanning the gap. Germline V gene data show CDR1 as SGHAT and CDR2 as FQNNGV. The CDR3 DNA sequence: TGTGCCAGCAGCGCCTGGAGGTCCTCTGGAAACACCATATATTTT. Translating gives CASSAWRSSGNTIYF.